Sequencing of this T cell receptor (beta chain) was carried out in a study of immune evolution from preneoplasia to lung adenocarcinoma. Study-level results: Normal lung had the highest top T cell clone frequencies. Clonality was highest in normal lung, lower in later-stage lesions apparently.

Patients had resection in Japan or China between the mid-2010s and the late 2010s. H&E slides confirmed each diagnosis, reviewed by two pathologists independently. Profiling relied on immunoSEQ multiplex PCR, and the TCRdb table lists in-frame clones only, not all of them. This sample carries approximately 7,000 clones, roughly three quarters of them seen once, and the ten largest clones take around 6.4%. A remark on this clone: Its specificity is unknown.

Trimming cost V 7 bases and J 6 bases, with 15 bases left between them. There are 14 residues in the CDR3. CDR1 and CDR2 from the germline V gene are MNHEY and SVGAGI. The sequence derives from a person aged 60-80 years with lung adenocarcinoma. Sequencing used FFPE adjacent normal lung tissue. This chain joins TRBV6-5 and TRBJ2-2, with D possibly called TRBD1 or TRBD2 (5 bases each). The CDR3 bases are TGTGCCAGCATAGGACGGGGCGAGGCCGGGGAGCTGTTTTTT. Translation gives CASIGRGEAGELFF.